This entry describes one T cell receptor (beta chain). The antigen is not known. The entry originates in a study of T-cell memory formation after mild COVID-19. Study-wide findings and caveats: Researchers found some responding clones in pre-infection memory, a sign that cross-reactive memory joined.

TCRdb redid the calling of the 5' RACE reads with MiXCR, one entry per CDR3 protein. The data contain 300,000 to 400,000 distinct CDR3 sequences, more than 15% of them singletons. The sequence was collected from a young man who had mild COVID-19 (a few samples of this study predate the infection). Cell type and time point are not known. The sample taken for sequencing was PBMCs or a T cell subset sorted from them (not recorded which).

In nucleotides, the CDR3 is TGTGCCAGCACCCCTGTGGGGGGGCTAACAGATACGCAGTATTTT. This encodes CASTPVGGLTDTQYF. The rearrangement joins TRBV7-9 to TRBJ2-3, with a possible D match to TRBD2 (7 bases). Per germline, CDR1 SEHNR and CDR2 FQNEAQ (reference sequence). V was cut by 7 bases and J by 3 bases, with 17 bases left in between. The CDR3 totals 15 residues.